This entry is about one T cell receptor beta chain. Its specificity is unknown. Using unique molecular identifiers, the investigators prepared the TCRbeta library. TCRdb processed the PCR reads anew with MiXCR; each CDR3 protein has one entry. The sample has about 980,000 distinct CDR3 sequences; roughly 29% are singletons. The germline V and J ends were trimmed by 0 bases and 0 bases, with 19 bases remaining between them. The CDR3 totals 19 residues. CDR1 and CDR2 from the germline V gene are SGHNT and YYREEE (reference sequence). The data belong to a study of T-cell reconstitution after alpha-beta-depleted transplantation in children. General study points: For some patients, TCRbeta diversity was high at day 60 because of recipient T cells and thymic progenitors that survived. A year had passed since transplant, and T-cell counts and diversity by then came mostly from newly produced T cells. There were reportedly several hundred expanded graft clones from which alpha-beta T cells came about two months after transplant.

The chain has TRBV5-4 and TRBJ1-3; D gene ambiguous. The starting material was PBMCs, mostly from graft donor cells, obtained 360 days after TCRalphabeta/CD19-depleted stem cell transplant. The sequence derives from a boy younger than two who had a stem cell transplant for SCID, so the T cells may come from the graft donor. CDR3 loop: CASSLGQSNRYLSGNTIYF. DNA for the CDR3: TGTGCCAGCAGCTTGGGACAAAGTAACAGATATCTCTCTGGAAACACCATATATTTT.